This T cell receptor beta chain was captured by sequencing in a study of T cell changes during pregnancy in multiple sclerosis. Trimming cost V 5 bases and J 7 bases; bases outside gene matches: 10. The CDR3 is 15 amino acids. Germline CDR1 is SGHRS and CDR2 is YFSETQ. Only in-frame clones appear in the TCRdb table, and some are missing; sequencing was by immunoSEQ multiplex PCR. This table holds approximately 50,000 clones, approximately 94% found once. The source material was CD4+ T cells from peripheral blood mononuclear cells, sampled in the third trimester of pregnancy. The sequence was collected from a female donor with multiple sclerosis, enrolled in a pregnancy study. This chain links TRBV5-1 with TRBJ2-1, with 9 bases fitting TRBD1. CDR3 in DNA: TGCGCCAGCAGTGATGTGAGGACAGGGGTAAATGAGCAGTTCTTC. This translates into CASSDVRTGVNEQFF.